The T cell receptor beta chain described here comes from a study of cytomegalovirus exposure and HLA in healthy donors. Healthy individuals who donated bone marrow served as the donors. Concerning this clone itself: Its antigen remains unknown.

The PCR was carried out with 60 Vbeta primers and 13 Jbeta primers. The repertoire was sequenced with immunoSEQ multiplex PCR; TCRdb's copy has only in-frame clones and lacks some. This repertoire shows 70,000 to 85,000 clones, under 70% found once; its top ten account for 5% to 6%. CDR1 and CDR2 from the germline V gene are SGHRS and YFSETQ. The junction had 9 bases not matched to a gene; V was cut back by 4 bases and J by 4 bases. CDR3 length: 16 residues. Regarding the study as a whole: Prior analysis indicated that the majority of TCR beta V segments exhibited productivity approximately 90% or approximately 30% of the time. Specificity for CMV antigens was confirmed in vitro for a few of the CMV-associated chains.

The sequencing input was PBMCs. The TCR comes from a man aged 30 to 45 in good health and CMV-seropositive. V gene TRBV5-1 combines with J gene TRBJ2-1; 9 bases map to TRBD2. CDR3 in amino acids: CASSGLAGARYNEQFF. CDR3 DNA sequence: TGCGCCAGCAGCGGATTAGCGGGGGCCCGTTACAATGAGCAGTTCTTC.